These 18 T cell receptor beta chains were sequenced from one sample in a study of T-cell memory formation after mild COVID-19. TCRdb analysed the 5' RACE reads with MiXCR anew, one entry per CDR3 protein. The profile covers approximately 500,000 distinct CDR3 sequences, with approximately 25% appearing a single time and around 12% taken by the ten largest. Sample: PBMCs or a T cell subset sorted from them (not recorded which). These receptor sequences come from an adult woman who had mild COVID-19 (a few samples of this study predate the infection). Cell type and time point are not known.

The CDR3 DNA follows: TGTGCCAGCAGTTTAGGCAGGGCTGGCTACACCTTC. Its protein product is CASSLGRAGYTF. The J gene is TRBJ1-2, the V gene TRBV28; TRBD1 might be the D (5 bases). There are 12 residues in the CDR3. Trimming removed 2 bases from V and 7 bases from J, with 8 bases in between. Germline CDR1 reads MDHEN; CDR2 reads SYDVKM.

The chain couples TRBV20-1 to TRBJ2-1; 9 nucleotides align to TRBD2. The CDR3 is 15 residues long. CDR1 and CDR2 (germline): DFQATT, SNEGSKA (reference sequence). The trim removed 4 bases at V and 0 bases at J, leaving 4 bases unmatched. For the CDR3, the DNA is TGCAGTGCTACCAGCGGGGGGTCCTCCTACAATGAGCAGTTCTTC. This translates into CSATSGGSSYNEQFF.

The gene calls are TRBV7-8 and TRBJ1-2; D is perhaps TRBD1 (6 bases). The CDR3 has 15 amino acids. V was clipped by 1 base and J by 2 bases, with 11 bases between them. The germline V gene has CDR1 SGHVS and CDR2 FQNEAQ. The CDR3 region is CASSLGWQGNYGYTF. The DNA for the CDR3 is TGTGCCAGCAGCTTAGGCTGGCAGGGGAACTATGGCTACACCTTC.

V usage is TRBV7-9 and J usage is TRBJ1-1; 7 nucleotides line up with TRBD1. CDR1 SEHNR and CDR2 FQNEAQ come from the germline V gene (reference sequence). V was pared by 5 bases and J by 10 bases, with 7 bases of the junction left unmatched. The CDR3 length is 12 residues. CDR3 amino acids: CASSEGGVGAFF. CDR3 DNA sequence: TGTGCCAGCAGCGAAGGGGGCGTCGGAGCTTTCTTT. The entire variable domain, with the rest obtained from reference TRBV7-9 and TRBJ1-1, is as follows: DTGVSQNPRHKITKRGQNVTFRCDPISEHNRLYWYRQTLGQGPEFLTYFQNEAQLEKSRLLSDRFSAERPKGSFSTLEIQRTEQGDSAMYLCASSEGGVGAFFGQGTRLTVV.

This clonotype was seen more than once but under ten times. The V and J genes are TRBV7-2 and TRBJ2-7, with a tentative D call TRBD1 (6 bases). This CDR3 is 13 amino acids long. Germline V lookup: CDR1 SGHTA, CDR2 FQGNSA. V lost 5 bases and J 5 bases, leaving 13 bases between the germline ends. Written as DNA, the CDR3 is TGTGCCAGCAGCCCGGGACAACGCCACGAGCAGTACTTC. This translates into CASSPGQRHEQYF. The full variable domain, completed using reference TRBV7-2 and TRBJ2-7, is GAGVSQSPSNKVTEKGKDVELRCDPISGHTALYWYRQSLGQGLEFLIYFQGNSAPDKSGLPSDRFSAERTGGSVSTLTIQRTQQEDSAVYLCASSPGQRHEQYFGPGTRLTVT.

This chain connects TRBV7-3 to TRBJ2-5, with a tentative D call TRBD2 (6 bases). The germline V gene has CDR1 SGHTA and CDR2 FQGTGA. The V end was cut by 0 bases, the J end by 4 bases, with 15 bases between. CDR3 length: 16 amino acids. The CDR3 sequence: CASSLTPGGVGETQYF. The CDR3 nucleotides are TGTGCCAGCAGCTTAACCCCCGGGGGAGTCGGAGAGACCCAGTACTTC.

The CDR3 DNA reads TGTGCCAGCAGTTACTCGAGAGGGGTCACCTACGAGCAGTACTTC. Amino acids: CASSYSRGVTYEQYF. V is TRBV6-6 and J is TRBJ2-7; perhaps D is TRBD1 or TRBD2 (5 bases each). CDR1 is MNHNY, CDR2 SVGAGI, per germline (reference sequence). The CDR3 has 15 residues. V gave up 0 bases and J gave up 2 bases, with 11 bases separating them.

This clonotype was counted ten times or more. This chain links TRBV7-6 with TRBJ2-2; 11 bases align to TRBD2. J lost 0 bases, V lost 5 bases, and 5 bases had no gene match. The CDR3 is 17 residues long. Germline-derived CDR1 and CDR2 are SGHVS and FNYEAQ. CDR3 protein: CASSAETSGANTGELFF. The CDR3 nucleotides are TGTGCCAGCAGCGCTGAGACTAGCGGGGCGAACACCGGGGAGCTGTTTTTT. The full variable domain, completed using reference TRBV7-6 and TRBJ2-2, is GAGVSQSPRYKVTKRGQDVALRCDPISGHVSLYWYRQALGQGPEFLTYFNYEAQQDKSGLPNDRFSAERPEGSISTLTIQRTEQRDSAMYRCASSAETSGANTGELFFGEGSRLTVL.

Ten or more counts support this clonotype. The rearrangement uses TRBV5-1 and TRBJ2-7, with D perhaps matching TRBD2 (6 bases). CDR1 and CDR2 from the germline V gene are SGHRS and YFSETQ. V was pared by 4 bases and J by 2 bases, with 13 bases between. The CDR3 consists of 14 residues. The CDR3 loop reads CASSLGGSPYEQYF. CDR3 sequence (DNA): TGCGCCAGCAGCCTGGGGGGAAGCCCCTACGAGCAGTACTTC. Using reference TRBV5-1 and TRBJ2-7 for the parts outside the CDR3, the full variable domain is KAGVTQTPRYLIKTRGQQVTLSCSPISGHRSVSWYQQTPGQGLQFLFEYFSETQRNKGNFPGRFSGRQFSNSRSEMNVSTLELGDSALYLCASSLGGSPYEQYFGPGTRLTVT.

This clonotype came up a few times. The chain is built from TRBV9 and TRBJ2-1; 7 bases line up with TRBD2. Trimming cost V 3 bases and J 3 bases; bases outside gene matches: 9. The CDR3 length is 16 residues. CDR1 is SGDLS and CDR2 is YYNGEE in the germline V gene. The CDR3 spells CASSAYAGAVYNEQFF. CDR3 in DNA: TGTGCCAGCAGCGCCTATGCGGGAGCGGTCTACAATGAGCAGTTCTTC.

The chain carries TRBV20-1 and TRBJ2-2, with 7 nucleotides matching TRBD2. Germline CDR1 is DFQATT and CDR2 is SNEGSKA (reference sequence). Unmatched junction bases numbered 6, after V lost 4 bases and J lost 1 base. The CDR3 covers 15 residues. The CDR3 region is CSAKLAQLNTGELFF. CDR3 nucleotides: TGCAGTGCTAAACTAGCGCAACTGAACACCGGGGAGCTGTTTTTT.

This clonotype turned up a few times. The chain is built from TRBV11-2 and TRBJ2-7, with TRBD2 identical over 13 bases. This CDR3 is 16 amino acids long. CDR1 and CDR2 from the germline V gene are SGHAT and FQNNGV. J gave up 7 bases and V 5 bases, and 11 bases lay outside the gene matches. The CDR3 DNA reads as TGTGCCAGCAGCCGACTAGCGGGGGGTCTCCCCCTGGAGCAGTACTTC. It translates to CASSRLAGGLPLEQYF. The whole variable domain, remainder taken from reference TRBV11-2 and TRBJ2-7, is EAGVAQSPRYKIIEKRQSVAFWCNPISGHATLYWYQQILGQGPKLLIQFQNNGVVDDSQLPKDRFSAERLKGVDSTLKIQPAKLEDSAVYLCASSRLAGGLPLEQYFGPGTRLTVT.

This clonotype was picked up a small number of times. This rearrangement joins TRBV5-1 to TRBJ1-3, with 11 bases fitting TRBD1. The CDR3 is 18 residues long. Germline CDR1 SGHRS, CDR2 YFSETQ. After removal of 4 bases from V and 0 bases from J, the junction contained 9 bases not matched to a gene. The CDR3 sequence: CASSLGQGAGGSGNTIYF. The CDR3 DNA reads TGCGCCAGCAGCCTCGGACAGGGGGCAGGAGGCTCTGGAAACACCATATATTTT.

This clonotype was seen a handful of times. The chain has TRBV12-3 or TRBV12-4 and TRBJ2-7; either TRBD1 or TRBD2 may supply D (6 bases each). The ends were cut back, 0 bases at V and 12 bases at J, with 21 bases in the middle. CDR3 length: 15 amino acids. The DNA for the CDR3 is TGTGCCAGCAGTTTAGCGGAGCCGCCTACGGGGGCGCCGTACTTC. Translated, it gives CASSLAEPPTGAPYF.

This clonotype was counted between two and nine times. The chain combines TRBV5-1 with TRBJ2-7; D is perhaps TRBD1 (6 bases). CDR1 is SGHRS and CDR2 is YFSETQ in the germline V gene. The CDR3 is 14 residues long. The V gene lost 2 bases and the J gene lost 5 bases, with 14 bases spanning the gap. Written as DNA, the CDR3 is TGCGCCAGCAGCTTTGGTGCAGGGGCAGACGAGCAGTACTTC. Encoded protein: CASSFGAGADEQYF.

The chain joins TRBV12-3 or TRBV12-4 to TRBJ1-1, with 10 bases identical to TRBD1. This CDR3 comprises 15 residues. Trimming removed 1 base from V and 5 bases from J; junction bases left unmatched: 4. The CDR3 here is CASSLGGQGRTEAFF. CDR3 bases: TGTGCCAGCAGTTTAGGGGGACAGGGGAGGACTGAAGCTTTCTTT.

This clonotype was counted at least ten times. The CDR3 region has the DNA TGCAGCGTTTGGATAGCGGGAGCCACCTACGAGCAGTACTTC. Translated, it gives CSVWIAGATYEQYF. The chain carries TRBV29-1 and TRBJ2-7; 9 bases are a match to TRBD2. There are 14 residues in the CDR3. In germline, CDR1 is SQVTM, CDR2 ANQGSEA. With V trimmed by 5 bases and J by 2 bases, 7 bases remained unmatched.

This clonotype was picked up one time. The rearrangement uses TRBV11-2 and TRBJ2-7, with D perhaps matching TRBD1 or TRBD2 (6 bases each). Germline V lookup: CDR1 SGHAT, CDR2 FQNNGV. V lost 4 bases and J lost 3, with 16 bases in between. The CDR3 runs 15 residues. The CDR3 loop is CASSSQGGWGYEQYF. The DNA for the CDR3 is TGTGCCAGCAGCTCACAGGGAGGTTGGGGCTACGAGCAGTACTTC.